This TCR beta chain was retrieved from a study of metastatic and nonmetastatic thyroid tumors. TCRdb re-analyzed the PCR reads using MiXCR. The sample has around 13,000 clones, more than 20% seen once. This clone has a count of ten or more. Germline V lookup: CDR1 SEHNR, CDR2 FQNEAQ (reference sequence). V shed 5 bases and J shed 11 bases, with 20 bases lying between them. The CDR3 runs to 14 residues. Nobody among the patients had been given any treatment before thyroid surgery. This sequence was found in a female donor with papillary thyroid cancer or a benign thyroid nodule (not recorded which). Some clones in this sample may be carry-over from other donors' samples. The sample was adjacent normal tissue. J is TRBJ2-3 and V is TRBV7-9, with D uncertain. The CDR3 loop reads CASSPRRPLPGQYF. Written as DNA, the CDR3 is TGTGCCAGCAGCCCCCGTCGACCTCTCCCTGGGCAGTATTTT.